A single T cell receptor beta chain is shown here with its context. This entry belongs to a study of blood T cell repertoires in COVID-19. About the study: Sources were T cells, B-cell-depleted T cells, or PBMCs; the material itself was cDNA or gDNA.

CDR3 size: 15 residues. Losses at the gene ends were 3 bases for V and 6 bases for J; bases not matched to a gene: 11. CDR1 and CDR2 (germline): SQVTM, ANQGSEA. TCRdb's table, derived via immunoSEQ multiplex PCR, lists solely in-frame clones and lacks some. Seen here are about 190,000 clones, over 75% observed once, and the top ten hold around 24%. The chain has TRBV29-1 and TRBJ1-2; TRBD1 matches at 9 bases. This TCR came from a woman in her seventies with acute or convalescent COVID-19. Sequenced: peripheral blood. This chain's CDR3 is CSVETRDRARDGYTF. The CDR3 bases are TGCAGCGTTGAGACCCGGGACAGGGCTAGGGATGGCTACACCTTC. The whole variable domain, filled in from reference TRBV29-1 and TRBJ1-2, reads SAVISQKPSRDICQRGTSLTIQCQVDSQVTMMFWYRQQPGQSLTLIATANQGSEATYESGFVIDKFPISRPNLTFSTLTVSNMSPEDSSIYLCSVETRDRARDGYTFGSGTRLTVV.